This T cell receptor beta chain was found in a study of T cells in Graves' hyperthyroidism and ophthalmopathy. Regarding the study as a whole: Onset of ophthalmopathy came a median around 6.5 months after the model predicted it.

The CDR3 extends over 14 amino acids. Per germline, CDR1 SEHNR and CDR2 FQNEAQ (reference sequence). V was trimmed by 5 bases and J by 1 base, leaving 11 bases between them. At least ten counts were recorded for this clonotype. What it binds is unknown. Amplified TCR beta CDR3 regions came from RNA transcripts. With the HTBI primer set, the TCR CDR3 went through a first round of RT-PCR. TCRdb called the multiplex PCR reads again in MiXCR, with one record for every CDR3 protein. The table shows approximately 260,000 distinct CDR3 sequences, with roughly 15% occurring only once. Subjects aged 18 to 65 presented with newly diagnosed hyperthyroidism of less than 2 months' duration. Diagnosing involved the use of clinical symptoms, serum thyroxine and TRAb, thyroid ultrasound and orbital computed tomography. From around 11 ml of fresh peripheral blood, PBMCs were isolated.

This TCR was sampled from a woman in her forties or fifties with Graves' hyperthyroidism that later progressed to Graves' ophthalmopathy. This chain joins TRBV7-9 and TRBJ1-1; D not resolved. Sample: blood. CDR3 loop: CASSPRGGNTEAFF. CDR3 DNA sequence: TGTGCCAGCAGCCCTCGAGGTGGGAACACTGAAGCTTTCTTT.